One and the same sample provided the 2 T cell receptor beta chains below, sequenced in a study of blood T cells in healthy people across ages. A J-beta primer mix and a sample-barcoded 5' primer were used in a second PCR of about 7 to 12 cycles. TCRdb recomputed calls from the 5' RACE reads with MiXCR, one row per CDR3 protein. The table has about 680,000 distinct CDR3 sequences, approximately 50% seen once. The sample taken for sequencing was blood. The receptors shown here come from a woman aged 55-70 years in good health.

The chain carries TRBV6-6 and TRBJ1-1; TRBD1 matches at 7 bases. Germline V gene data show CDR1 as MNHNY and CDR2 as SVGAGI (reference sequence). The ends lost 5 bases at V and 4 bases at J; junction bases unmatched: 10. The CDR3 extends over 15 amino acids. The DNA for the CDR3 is TGTGCCAGCAGTAACTACCTGACAGGGATCACTGAAGCTTTCTTT. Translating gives CASSNYLTGITEAFF.

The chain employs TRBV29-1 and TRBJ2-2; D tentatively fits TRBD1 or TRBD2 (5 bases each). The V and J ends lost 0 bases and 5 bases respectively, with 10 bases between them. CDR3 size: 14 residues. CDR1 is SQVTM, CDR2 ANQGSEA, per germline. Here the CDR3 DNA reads TGCAGCGTTGAAGAGGGGGAGAAGACCGGGGAGCTGTTTTTT. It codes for CSVEEGEKTGELFF.